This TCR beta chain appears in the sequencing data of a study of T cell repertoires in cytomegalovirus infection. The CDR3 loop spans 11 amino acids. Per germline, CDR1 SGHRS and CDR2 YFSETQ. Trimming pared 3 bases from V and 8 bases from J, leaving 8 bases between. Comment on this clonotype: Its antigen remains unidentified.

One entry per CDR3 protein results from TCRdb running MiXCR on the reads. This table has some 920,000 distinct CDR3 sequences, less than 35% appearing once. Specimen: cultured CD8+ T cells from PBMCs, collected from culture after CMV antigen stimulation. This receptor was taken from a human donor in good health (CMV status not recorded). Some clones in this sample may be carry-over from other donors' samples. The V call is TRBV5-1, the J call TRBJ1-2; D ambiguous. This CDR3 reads CASSSSVGYTF. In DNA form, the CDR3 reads TGCGCCAGCAGCTCGAGTGTCGGCTACACCTTC.